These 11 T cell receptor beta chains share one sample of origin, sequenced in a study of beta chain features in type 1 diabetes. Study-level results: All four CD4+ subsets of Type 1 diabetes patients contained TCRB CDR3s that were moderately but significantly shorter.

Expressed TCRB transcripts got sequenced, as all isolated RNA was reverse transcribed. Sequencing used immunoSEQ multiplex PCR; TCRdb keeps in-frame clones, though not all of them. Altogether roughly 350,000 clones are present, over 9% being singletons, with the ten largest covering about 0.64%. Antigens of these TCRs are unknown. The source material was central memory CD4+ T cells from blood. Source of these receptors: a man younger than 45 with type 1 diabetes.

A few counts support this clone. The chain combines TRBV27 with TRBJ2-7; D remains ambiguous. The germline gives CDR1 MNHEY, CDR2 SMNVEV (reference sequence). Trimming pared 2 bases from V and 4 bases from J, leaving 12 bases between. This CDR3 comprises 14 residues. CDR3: CASSLNGQTYEQYF. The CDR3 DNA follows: TGTGCCAGCAGTTTAAATGGGCAGACTTACGAGCAGTACTTC.

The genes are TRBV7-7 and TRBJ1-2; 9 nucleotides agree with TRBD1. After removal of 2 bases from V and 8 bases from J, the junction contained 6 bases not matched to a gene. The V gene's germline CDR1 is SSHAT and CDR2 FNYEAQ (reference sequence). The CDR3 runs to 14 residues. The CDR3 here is CASSLSRQGEGYTF. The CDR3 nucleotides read TGTGCCAGCAGCTTATCACGACAGGGGGAAGGCTACACCTTC.

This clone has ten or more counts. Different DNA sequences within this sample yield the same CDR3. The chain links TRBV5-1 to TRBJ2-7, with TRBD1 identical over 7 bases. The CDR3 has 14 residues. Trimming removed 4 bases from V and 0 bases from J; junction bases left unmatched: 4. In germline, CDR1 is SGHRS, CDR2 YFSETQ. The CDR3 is CASSLGQPSYEQYF. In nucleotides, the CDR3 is TGCGCCAGCAGCCTGGGACAGCCCTCCTACGAGCAGTACTTC.

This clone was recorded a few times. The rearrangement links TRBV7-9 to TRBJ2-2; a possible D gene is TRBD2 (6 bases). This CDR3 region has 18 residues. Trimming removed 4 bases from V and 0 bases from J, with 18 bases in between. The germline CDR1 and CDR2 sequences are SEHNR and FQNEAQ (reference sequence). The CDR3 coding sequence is TGTGCCAGCAGCTACTCCTCTTGGGGGAGGTCGAACACCGGGGAGCTGTTTTTT. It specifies CASSYSSWGRSNTGELFF.

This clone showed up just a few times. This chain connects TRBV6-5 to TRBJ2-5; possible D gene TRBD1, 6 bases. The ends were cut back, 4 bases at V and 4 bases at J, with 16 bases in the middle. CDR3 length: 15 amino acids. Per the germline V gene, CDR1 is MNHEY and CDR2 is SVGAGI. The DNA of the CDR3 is TGTGCCAGCAGTTCGGCATTAGTAGGGGGAGAGACCCAGTACTTC. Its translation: CASSSALVGGETQYF.

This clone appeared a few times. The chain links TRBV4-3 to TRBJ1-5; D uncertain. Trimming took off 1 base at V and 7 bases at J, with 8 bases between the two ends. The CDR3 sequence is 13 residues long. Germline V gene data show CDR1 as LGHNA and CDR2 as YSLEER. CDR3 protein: CASSQGERQPQHF. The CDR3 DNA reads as TGCGCCAGCAGCCAAGGAGAGCGGCAGCCCCAGCATTTT.

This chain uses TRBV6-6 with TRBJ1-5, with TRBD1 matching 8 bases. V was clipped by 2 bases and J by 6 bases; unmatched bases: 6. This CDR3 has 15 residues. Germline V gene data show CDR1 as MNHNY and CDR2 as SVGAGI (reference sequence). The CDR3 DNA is TGTGCCAGCAGTTACATAACAGGGGGAGGTCAGCCCCAGCATTTT. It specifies CASSYITGGGQPQHF.

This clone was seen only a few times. DNA of the CDR3: TGTGCCAGCGGGACGTCTGGGGCCAACGTCCTGACTTTC. It encodes CASGTSGANVLTF. V and J are TRBV28 and TRBJ2-6; D might be TRBD1 or TRBD2, each matching 5 bases. Deletions cut 8 bases from V and 1 base from J, with 6 bases between. CDR3 length equals 13 residues. Germline lookup yields CDR1 MDHEN and CDR2 SYDVKM.

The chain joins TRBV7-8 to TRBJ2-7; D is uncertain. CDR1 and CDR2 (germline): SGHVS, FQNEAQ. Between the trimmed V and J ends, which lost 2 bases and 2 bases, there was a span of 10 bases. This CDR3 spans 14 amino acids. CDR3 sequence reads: CASSLRQATYEQYF. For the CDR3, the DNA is TGTGCCAGCAGCTTACGCCAGGCTACCTACGAGCAGTACTTC. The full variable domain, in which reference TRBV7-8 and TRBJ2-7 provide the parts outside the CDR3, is GAGVSQSPRYKVAKRGQDVALRCDPISGHVSLFWYQQALGQGPEFLTYFQNEAQLDKSGLPSDRFFAERPEGSVSTLKIQRTQQEDSAVYLCASSLRQATYEQYFGPGTRLTVT.

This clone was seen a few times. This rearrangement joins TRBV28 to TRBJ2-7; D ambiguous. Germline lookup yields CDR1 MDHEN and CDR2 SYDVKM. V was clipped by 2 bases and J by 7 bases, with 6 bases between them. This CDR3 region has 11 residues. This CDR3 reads CASSLIREQYF. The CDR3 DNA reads TGTGCCAGCAGTTTAATCCGAGAGCAGTACTTC. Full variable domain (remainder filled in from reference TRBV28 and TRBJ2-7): DVKVTQSSRYLVKRTGEKVFLECVQDMDHENMFWYRQDPGLGLRLIYFSYDVKMKEKGDIPEGYSVSREKKERFSLILESASTNQTSMYLCASSLIREQYFGPGTRLTVT.

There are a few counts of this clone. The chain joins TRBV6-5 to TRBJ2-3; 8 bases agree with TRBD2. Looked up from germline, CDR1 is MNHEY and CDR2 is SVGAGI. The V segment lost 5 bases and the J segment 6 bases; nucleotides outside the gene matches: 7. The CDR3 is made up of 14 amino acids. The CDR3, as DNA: TGTGCCAGCAGTGAACTAGCGGAAGGTGATACGCAGTATTTT. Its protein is CASSELAEGDTQYF.